Presented here are 20 T cell receptor beta chains from one specimen sequenced in a study of blood T cells in healthy people across ages (dated by TCRdb to between 2015 and 2017). The receptor library was made with 5' RACE. Instrument on record: Illumina HiSeq 2500. A second PCR of roughly 7 to 11 cycles was run with a J-beta primer mix and a sample-barcoded 5' primer. TCRdb redid the processing of the public reads, applying fastp at Q25 and MiXCR, and retained in-frame beta chains. A single entry per CDR3 protein holds the most common genes and DNA from its merged rows. The sample profile shows about 1.5 million distinct CDR3 sequences; about 45% of them were found once. The ten largest clones add up to around 4% of the sample. The source material was blood. The receptors come from a young woman in good health.

This clonotype has just a few counts. The gene calls are TRBV4-1 and TRBJ2-7, with 8 bases aligning to TRBD2. Germline V gene lookup returns CDR1 MGHRA and CDR2 YSYEKL. This CDR3 spans 14 amino acids. Trimming at V came to 3 bases and at J to 3 bases, leaving 4 bases not matched to a gene. CDR3 protein: CASSHRSGSYEQYF. In DNA form, the CDR3 reads TGCGCCAGCAGCCATCGCAGCGGGAGCTACGAGCAGTACTTC.

This clonotype has a count of ten or more. J is TRBJ1-1 and V is TRBV4-1; maybe TRBD1 (6 bases). V lost 6 bases, J lost 1 base, and 9 bases lay in between. The CDR3 is 13 residues long. Germline V gene sequence: CDR1 MGHRA, CDR2 YSYEKL. CDR3 sequence reads: CASRQTGNTEAFF. As DNA, the CDR3 is TGCGCCAGCAGACAGACAGGGAACACTGAAGCTTTCTTT.

V usage is TRBV7-3 and J usage is TRBJ2-3, with D perhaps TRBD1 (5 bases). The germline V gene has CDR1 SGHTA and CDR2 FQGTGA. V was pared by 3 bases and J by 6 bases, with 13 bases between. The CDR3 loop spans 14 amino acids. CDR3 DNA sequence: TGTGCCAGCAGCTTGGACAACCCTGGGGATACGCAGTATTTT. This gives the protein CASSLDNPGDTQYF.

This clonotype was recorded only once. V usage is TRBV18 and J usage is TRBJ2-6, with 9 bases identical to TRBD1. Per the germline V gene, CDR1 is KGHSH and CDR2 is LQKENI. V trimming: 6 bases; J trimming: 0 bases; junction bases outside the gene matches: 9. The CDR3 spans 18 residues. CDR3: CASSLEGQGVSGANVLTF. The CDR3 DNA is TGTGCCAGCTCTCTGGAGGGACAGGGAGTCTCTGGGGCCAACGTCCTGACTTTC.

This clonotype was counted at least ten times. The chain couples TRBV6-2 or TRBV6-3 to TRBJ1-2; TRBD1 matches at 7 bases. Germline CDR1 is MNHEY and CDR2 is SVGEGT. V was clipped by 6 bases and J by 6 bases; unmatched bases: 4. This CDR3 has 12 residues. The CDR3 region has the DNA TGTGCCAGCAGGACCGGGACAGATGGCTACACCTTC. Translating gives CASRTGTDGYTF.

This clonotype has just a few counts. This chain joins TRBV20-1 and TRBJ2-7; D may be TRBD2 (6 bases). The CDR3 consists of 14 residues. Trimming took 3 bases from V and 4 from J, leaving 16 bases between them. Germline lookup yields CDR1 DFQATT and CDR2 SNEGSKA (reference sequence). The CDR3 bases are TGCAGTGCTAGGGAGGCGGGACTTGCGTACGAGCAGTACTTC. Its protein is CSAREAGLAYEQYF.

The chain uses TRBV13 and TRBJ1-6, with D maybe TRBD1 (5 bases). The germline CDR1 and CDR2 sequences are PRHDT and FYEKMQ (reference sequence). V gave up 6 bases and J gave up 7 bases, with 19 bases separating them. There are 16 residues in the CDR3. The CDR3: CASSRSGIATNSPLHF. CDR3 bases: TGTGCCAGCAGTAGGTCAGGGATTGCAACCAATTCACCCCTCCACTTT.

This chain uses TRBV24-1 with TRBJ1-2; 7 nucleotides match TRBD1. CDR3 length: 14 amino acids. Germline V gene lookup returns CDR1 KGHDR and CDR2 SFDVKD. V shed 4 bases, J shed 4 bases, and the junction held 5 bases outside the gene matches. Here the CDR3 reads CATSDPDRSYGYTF. The DNA of the CDR3 is TGTGCCACCAGTGACCCGGACAGGTCCTATGGCTACACCTTC.

The genes are TRBV14 and TRBJ1-2; D remains unclear. The V gene's germline CDR1 is SGHDN and CDR2 FVKESK. The length of the CDR3 is 15 residues. With 0 bases removed from V and 8 bases from J, the gap between germline ends came to 16 bases. The CDR3 reads CASSQDYPRGSGYTF. Written as DNA, the CDR3 is TGTGCCAGCAGCCAAGATTATCCCCGGGGATCGGGCTACACCTTC.

The J gene is TRBJ2-5, the V gene TRBV29-1; no reliable D call. The germline V and J ends were trimmed by 4 bases and 13 bases, with 22 bases remaining between them. Germline CDR1 and CDR2: SQVTM and ANQGSEA. This CDR3 comprises 13 residues. The CDR3 protein is CSVGEAGMLGMYF. The CDR3 nucleotides read TGCAGCGTTGGAGAGGCTGGGATGCTAGGAATGTACTTC.

This clonotype was seen only a few times. CDR3 nucleotide sequence: TGTGCCAGCCGGACAGGATTGGCAGGGACTAACTATGGCTACACCTTC. Amino acids: CASRTGLAGTNYGYTF. The chain has TRBV28 and TRBJ1-2, with 7 bases aligning to TRBD1. V lost 8 bases to trimming and J lost 0 bases; unmatched junction nucleotides: 12. This CDR3 spans 16 amino acids. Germline CDR1 and CDR2: MDHEN and SYDVKM.

The V gene is TRBV28, the J gene TRBJ2-1; no clear D. The DNA end is more similar to TRBJ2-7, so the J call may be wrong. The CDR3 spans 15 residues. Germline assignment: CDR1 MDHEN and CDR2 SYDVKM. Here the CDR3 reads CASSLRAASYNEQYF. The CDR3 DNA is TGTGCCAGCAGTTTAAGGGCAGCGTCCTACAATGAGCAGTACTTC.

This clonotype was observed a handful of times. At one boundary the junction diverges from the germline segment, which might be a read error. The V gene is TRBV4-1, the J gene TRBJ2-1, with D uncertain. Germline CDR1 and CDR2: MGHRA and YSYEKL. CDR3 length: 14 residues. CDR3: CAGSQEWHYNEQFF. CDR3 nucleotide sequence: TGCGCCGGCAGCCAAGAGTGGCACTACAATGAGCAGTTCTTC.

This sequence joins TRBV4-3 and TRBJ2-1, with a possible D match to TRBD1 (6 bases). CDR1 is LGHNA and CDR2 is YSLEER in the germline V gene. Trimming removed 2 bases at V and 8 bases at J, with 22 bases between. This CDR3 has 17 amino acids. CDR3 nucleotide sequence: TGCGCCAGCAGCCAAAACCACAGGGAGATCATATTCGATGAGCAGTTCTTC. Translated: CASSQNHREIIFDEQFF.

V usage is TRBV13 and J usage is TRBJ2-7; the D is unclear. The CDR3 covers 14 residues. Deletions cut 1 base from V and 0 bases from J, with 7 bases between. CDR1 PRHDT and CDR2 FYEKMQ come from the germline V gene (reference sequence). DNA for the CDR3: TGTGCCAGCAGCTTAGCGGTTATCTCCTACGAGCAGTACTTC. Protein: CASSLAVISYEQYF. Full variable domain (rest looked up from reference TRBV13 and TRBJ2-7): AAGVIQSPRHLIKEKRETATLKCYPIPRHDTVYWYQQGPGQDPQFLISFYEKMQSDKGSIPDRFSAQQFSDYHSELNMSSLELGDSALYFCASSLAVISYEQYFGPGTRLTVT.

This clonotype was detected a few times. V usage is TRBV29-1 and J usage is TRBJ2-5; D may be TRBD2 (6 bases). CDR1 and CDR2 from the germline V gene are SQVTM and ANQGSEA. Deletions cut 5 bases from V and 5 bases from J, with 15 bases between. The CDR3 sequence is 13 residues long. The CDR3 nucleotides are TGCAGCGTTTCTACCCTTGGGAGGGAGACCCAGTACTTC. This encodes CSVSTLGRETQYF.

J is TRBJ1-5 and V is TRBV7-2; a weak D match, TRBD1 (6 bases). CDR3 length: 16 amino acids. V was shortened by 4 bases and J by 2 bases, with 15 bases between the two germline ends. Germline values: CDR1 SGHTA, CDR2 FQGNSA. CDR3: CASSSPGVWGNQPQHF. CDR3 DNA: TGTGCCAGCAGCTCGCCAGGGGTATGGGGCAATCAGCCCCAGCATTTT.

The chain recombines TRBV9 with TRBJ2-6; D gene unclear. Trimming stripped 0 bases from V and 2 bases from J, with 15 bases between. The CDR3 runs 18 residues. Germline CDR1 and CDR2: SGDLS and YYNGEE. For the CDR3, the DNA is TGTGCCAGCAGCGTAGGCTCAGGTGACGCGCCTGGGGCCAACGTCCTGACTTTC. It specifies CASSVGSGDAPGANVLTF.

The chain couples TRBV10-3 to TRBJ2-7, with 10 bases identical to TRBD2. The CDR3 runs 15 residues. Germline CDR1 reads ENHRY; CDR2 reads SYGVKD. The V gene end was trimmed by 2 bases and the J gene end by 9 bases; junction bases not matched to a gene: 10. In nucleotides, the CDR3 is TGTGCCATCAGTGAGGAACTAGCGGGGAAGGACGGGCAGTACTTC. The encoded protein is CAISEELAGKDGQYF.

This clonotype was seen only a few times. The CDR3 loop reads CSVEARSGYNEQFF. CDR3 DNA: TGCAGCGTTGAAGCCAGGTCAGGATACAATGAGCAGTTCTTC. This chain connects TRBV29-1 to TRBJ2-1; D uncertain. V lost 1 base and J lost 4, with 11 bases in between. This CDR3 is built from 14 residues. Germline loops: CDR1 SQVTM, CDR2 ANQGSEA.